Below are 5 T cell receptor beta chains sequenced from a single sample in a study of cytomegalovirus exposure and HLA in healthy donors. Researchers ran the PCR with 60 Vbeta and 13 Jbeta primers. Assay used: immunoSEQ multiplex PCR; TCRdb lists only in-frame clones, some missing. The sample records fewer than 110,000 clones, 76% being singletons. The sequenced sample consisted of PBMCs. These receptors all stem from a woman in her late teens or twenties in good health and CMV-seropositive.

The chain links TRBV6-1 to TRBJ1-1; tentative D call: TRBD1 (5 bases). The length of the CDR3 is 15 residues. Germline V lookup: CDR1 MNHNS, CDR2 SASEGT. Trimming removed 1 base from V and 2 bases from J, with 11 bases in between. Written as DNA, the CDR3 is TGTGCCAGCAGTGAAGGTCCGACAGAAAACACTGAAGCTTTCTTT. As protein: CASSEGPTENTEAFF.

The CDR3, as DNA: TGTGCCAGCTCACCACGCGGTCATAGGAACACTGAAGCTTTCTTT. This gives the protein CASSPRGHRNTEAFF. The chain combines TRBV18 with TRBJ1-1, with D unclear. Trimming shortened V by 1 base and J by 1 base, and 10 bases separated the two germline ends. This CDR3 has 15 residues. Germline V CDR1 and CDR2: KGHSH, LQKENI.

The chain carries TRBV13 and TRBJ2-5; the D gene is possibly TRBD1 (5 bases). This CDR3 comprises 14 residues. V was clipped by 4 bases and J by 1 base, with 10 bases between them. The germline V gene encodes CDR1 PRHDT and CDR2 FYEKMQ (reference sequence). The CDR3 sequence is CASSSGHLQETQYF. The CDR3 nucleotides read TGTGCCAGCAGCTCTGGACACCTCCAAGAGACCCAGTACTTC.

V is TRBV9 and J is TRBJ2-5, with TRBD2 matching 8 bases. The CDR3 length is 15 residues. From germline, CDR1 is SGDLS and CDR2 YYNGEE. Trimming removed 4 bases from V and 5 bases from J; junction bases left unmatched: 10. The CDR3 region has the DNA TGTGCCAGCAGCTTACAAGGGACTAGAGGGGAGACCCAGTACTTC. It specifies CASSLQGTRGETQYF.

The chain combines TRBV27 with TRBJ1-4; possibly TRBD1 for D (6 bases). The CDR3 spans 13 residues. The V gene's germline CDR1 is MNHEY and CDR2 SMNVEV (reference sequence). The V end was cut by 3 bases, the J end by 12 bases, with 14 bases between. The CDR3 nucleotides are TGTGCCAGCAGTTTTGGGCCTAAGGGGGAACTGTTTTTT. This sequence encodes CASSFGPKGELFF.